These 29 T cell receptor beta chains were sequenced from one sample in a study of blood T cell repertoires in COVID-19. Repertoires were generated with immunoSEQ multiplex PCR, while TCRdb's copy carries only in-frame clones and drops some. The sample carries over 85,000 clones, 88% recorded once. Material for sequencing was peripheral blood. Receptors were obtained from a woman aged 50 to 60 with acute or convalescent COVID-19.

The V call is TRBV3-1 (or the pseudogene TRBV3-2), the J call TRBJ2-1, with 8 bases lining up with TRBD2. The germline gives CDR1 LGHDT, CDR2 YNNKEL (reference sequence). V was pared by 0 bases and J by 6 bases, with 7 bases of the junction left unmatched. The CDR3 totals 16 residues. CDR3 sequence (DNA): TGTGCCAGCAGCCAAGAGGGCGGGAGGTTTTTCAATGAGCAGTTCTTC. Amino acids: CASSQEGGRFFNEQFF.

This clone was observed a single time. The J gene is TRBJ1-2, the V gene TRBV24-1, with 12 bases identical to TRBD1. The J segment lost 8 bases and the V segment lost 4 bases, leaving 7 bases of the junction unmatched. Germline V gene data show CDR1 as KGHDR and CDR2 as SFDVKD. The CDR3 has 15 amino acids. CDR3 coding DNA: TGTGCCACCAGTGACCCGGGACAGGGGGCCCGCGGCTACACCTTC. Translated: CATSDPGQGARGYTF.

The rearrangement joins TRBV10-3 to TRBJ2-5; 7 nucleotides align to TRBD1. Germline values: CDR1 ENHRY, CDR2 SYGVKD. CDR3 length equals 13 residues. With V trimmed by 0 bases and J by 9 bases, 4 bases remained unmatched. The CDR3 loop reads CAISESYRGAQYF. The DNA for the CDR3 is TGTGCCATCAGTGAGTCCTACAGGGGTGCCCAGTACTTC.

The chain carries TRBV6-5 and TRBJ2-1; 8 bases agree with TRBD1. This CDR3 has 13 amino acids. The germline CDR1 and CDR2 sequences are MNHEY and SVGAGI. The trim removed 8 bases at V and 9 bases at J, leaving 9 bases unmatched. CDR3 loop: CASARQGPPEQFF. CDR3 nucleotides: TGTGCCAGCGCGAGACAGGGGCCGCCTGAGCAGTTCTTC.

The chain links TRBV7-9 to TRBJ2-2, with no clear D. The CDR3 runs to 13 residues. CDR1 and CDR2 (germline): SEHNR, FQNEAQ (reference sequence). Trimming removed 8 bases from V and 0 bases from J, with 7 bases in between. Here the CDR3 reads CASAVANTGELFF. CDR3 bases: TGTGCCAGCGCAGTTGCGAACACCGGGGAGCTGTTTTTT.

This chain links TRBV4-1 with TRBJ2-5, with 8 nucleotides matching TRBD1. V gave up 4 bases and J gave up 5 bases; unmatched junction bases: 6. CDR1 is MGHRA and CDR2 is YSYEKL in the germline V gene. This CDR3 has 14 residues. CDR3 amino acids: CASSPGTGWETQYF. For the CDR3, the DNA is TGCGCCAGCAGCCCCGGGACAGGATGGGAGACCCAGTACTTC.

The chain carries TRBV6-5 and TRBJ1-5; tentatively, D is TRBD1 (6 bases). CDR3 length equals 13 residues. Germline V gene sequence: CDR1 MNHEY, CDR2 SVGAGI. Trimming took off 9 bases at V and 3 bases at J, with 12 bases between the two ends. CDR3 region: CASKGQINQPQHF. CDR3 bases: TGTGCCAGTAAAGGACAGATCAATCAGCCCCAGCATTTT.

This clone has a single count. A junction end diverges from the germline sequence, so it may reflect a read error. This chain links TRBV5-1 with TRBJ2-7, with 8 bases lining up with TRBD2. The CDR3 has 13 amino acids. Germline values: CDR1 SGHRS, CDR2 YFSETQ. The CDR3 loop reads CASSNGGAGAYHF. In nucleotides, the CDR3 is TGCGCCAGCAGCAACGGGGGAGCGGGAGCCTATCACTTC.

The chain recombines TRBV29-1 with TRBJ2-7; weak D call: TRBD2 (5 bases). CDR1 is SQVTM, CDR2 ANQGSEA, per germline. The CDR3 length is 14 residues. V dropped 0 bases and J dropped 3 bases, with 12 bases sitting between them. CDR3 residues: CSVEDQGRGYEQYF. CDR3 nucleotide sequence: TGCAGCGTTGAAGATCAAGGGAGAGGCTACGAGCAGTACTTC.

This clone was counted a single time. The gene calls are TRBV5-6 and TRBJ2-3, with D perhaps matching TRBD1 (5 bases). The CDR3 loop spans 13 amino acids. V dropped 4 bases and J dropped 4 bases, with 10 bases sitting between them. Per the germline V gene, CDR1 is SGHDT and CDR2 is YYEEEE. The CDR3 nucleotides read TGTGCCAGCAGCAAAAGGGGCCCAGATACGCAGTATTTT. Its protein is CASSKRGPDTQYF.

The chain couples TRBV18 to TRBJ2-1; D may be TRBD1 (6 bases). V lost 1 base, J lost 6 bases, and 13 bases lay in between. The length of the CDR3 is 15 residues. Per the germline V gene, CDR1 is KGHSH and CDR2 is LQKENI. CDR3 nucleotide sequence: TGTGCCAGCTCACCACAGGGGGTCTCGGGCAATGAGCAGTTCTTC. As protein: CASSPQGVSGNEQFF.

The CDR3, as DNA: TGTGCCAGCAGCTTAAGCCTGAACACTGAAGCTTTCTTT. Its translation: CASSLSLNTEAFF. The chain joins TRBV7-8 to TRBJ1-1, with D unresolved. Germline CDR1 is SGHVS and CDR2 is FQNEAQ. The ends were cut back, 2 bases at V and 0 bases at J, with 4 bases in the middle. The CDR3 is made up of 13 amino acids.

The chain recombines TRBV29-1 with TRBJ1-3, with D possibly matching TRBD1 (5 bases). The CDR3 is 14 residues long. V shed 7 bases and J shed 0 bases, with 13 bases lying between them. Looked up from germline, CDR1 is SQVTM and CDR2 is ANQGSEA. This chain's CDR3 is CSAHPGGSGNTIYF. The CDR3 DNA reads as TGCAGCGCCCATCCGGGGGGCTCTGGAAACACCATATATTTT.

This chain connects TRBV5-1 to TRBJ1-1, with 7 bases matching TRBD1. This CDR3 has 13 residues. Unmatched junction bases numbered 3, after V lost 0 bases and J lost 7 bases. CDR1 SGHRS and CDR2 YFSETQ come from the germline V gene. For the CDR3, the DNA is TGCGCCAGCAGCTTGGCCCGGGACAGTGAAGCTTTCTTT. It yields the protein CASSLARDSEAFF. Drawing the rest from reference TRBV5-1 and TRBJ1-1, the complete variable domain is KAGVTQTPRYLIKTRGQQVTLSCSPISGHRSVSWYQQTPGQGLQFLFEYFSETQRNKGNFPGRFSGRQFSNSRSEMNVSTLELGDSALYLCASSLARDSEAFFGQGTRLTVV.

The chain employs TRBV29-1 and TRBJ1-1; D remains unclear. The CDR3 is made up of 11 amino acids. CDR1 and CDR2 (germline): SQVTM, ANQGSEA. CDR3 sequence: CRGDKNTEAFF. CDR3 DNA sequence: TGCAGGGGCGACAAGAACACTGAAGCTTTCTTT.

V is TRBV5-5 and J is TRBJ2-5; the match to TRBD1 covers 11 bases. This CDR3 has 14 amino acids. V was clipped by 4 bases and J by 8 bases; unmatched bases: 7. Germline loops: CDR1 SGHKS, CDR2 YYEKEE (reference sequence). The CDR3 region has the DNA TGTGCCAGCAGCGGGTGGGACAGGGGGTTTACCCAGTACTTC. This encodes CASSGWDRGFTQYF.

The chain couples TRBV5-1 to TRBJ1-3, with D perhaps matching TRBD1 (5 bases). V lost 2 bases, J lost 2 bases, and 14 bases lay in between. Germline lookup yields CDR1 SGHRS and CDR2 YFSETQ. The CDR3 totals 16 residues. CDR3 sequence (DNA): TGCGCCAGCAGCTTAGGAACCCACAGGACTGGAAACACCATATATTTT. Its translation: CASSLGTHRTGNTIYF.

This clone showed up just a few times. The genes are TRBV5-6 and TRBJ2-7, with 12 bases lining up with TRBD1. V lost 3 bases, J lost 4 bases, and 5 bases stayed unmatched. Per germline, CDR1 SGHDT and CDR2 YYEEEE. This CDR3 comprises 15 residues. The CDR3 reads CASSWPGQGAYEQYF. Written as DNA, the CDR3 is TGTGCCAGCAGCTGGCCGGGACAGGGGGCTTACGAGCAGTACTTC.

The J gene is TRBJ2-2, the V gene TRBV30; TRBD1 matches at 12 bases. The CDR3 loop spans 15 amino acids. Germline values: CDR1 GTSNPN, CDR2 SVGIG (reference sequence). V was pared by 5 bases and J by 4 bases, with 5 bases of the junction left unmatched. CDR3 nucleotides: TGTGCCTGGCTGGGGACAGGGGGCGGCACCGGGGAGCTGTTTTTT. This codes for CAWLGTGGGTGELFF.

This clone was detected a few times. The genes are TRBV5-1 and TRBJ2-1, with 7 bases matching TRBD2. The V gene's germline CDR1 is SGHRS and CDR2 YFSETQ. V dropped 4 bases and J dropped 7; count of bases not matched to a gene: 8. This CDR3 is 14 amino acids long. The CDR3 protein is CASSGRLARNEQFF. The DNA for the CDR3 is TGCGCCAGCAGCGGACGACTAGCACGGAATGAGCAGTTCTTC.

This clone was found a few times. V usage is TRBV14 and J usage is TRBJ2-6; D remains ambiguous. V shed 2 bases and J shed 0 bases, with 5 bases lying between them. This CDR3 is built from 15 residues. Per the germline V gene, CDR1 is SGHDN and CDR2 is FVKESK. Written as DNA, the CDR3 is TGTGCCAGCAGCCAACGGAGCTCTGGGGCCAACGTCCTGACTTTC. Its translation is CASSQRSSGANVLTF.

This chain uses TRBV6-5 with TRBJ1-6; 7 nucleotides line up with TRBD1. V lost 2 bases to trimming and J lost 10 bases; unmatched junction nucleotides: 11. Germline V gives CDR1 MNHEY, CDR2 SVGAGI. The CDR3 length is 16 residues. The chain's CDR3 is CASSYVRGGWNSPLHF. The CDR3 DNA sequence: TGTGCCAGCAGTTACGTCCGAGGGGGCTGGAACTCACCCCTCCACTTT.

The V and J genes are TRBV6-5 and TRBJ2-2; a possible D gene is TRBD1 (5 bases). The CDR3 is 16 residues long. V dropped 0 bases and J dropped 4 bases, with 12 bases sitting between them. Per germline, CDR1 MNHEY and CDR2 SVGAGI. CDR3 DNA sequence: TGTGCCAGCAGTTACTCCCTTCAGGGTAGCACCGGGGAGCTGTTTTTT. It encodes CASSYSLQGSTGELFF.

This clone was seen a few times. V is TRBV7-2 and J is TRBJ2-7; TRBD2 is a possible D gene (6 bases). Trimming cost V 1 base and J 3 bases, with 7 bases left between them. The germline V gene has CDR1 SGHTA and CDR2 FQGNSA. The CDR3 is 13 amino acids. The CDR3 protein is CASSLEGGYEQYF. The CDR3 DNA sequence: TGTGCCAGCAGCTTAGAGGGAGGCTACGAGCAGTACTTC.

This chain links TRBV24-1 with TRBJ2-7; TRBD1 matches at 11 bases. CDR3 length: 17 amino acids. CDR1 and CDR2 from the germline V gene are KGHDR and SFDVKD. Trimming took 3 bases from V and 7 from J; bases not matched to a gene: 13. The CDR3 DNA reads as TGTGCCACCAGTGATCCTCGGGGACAGGGGGGACCGAATGAGCAGTACTTC. Its protein is CATSDPRGQGGPNEQYF.

This chain uses TRBV7-8 with TRBJ1-5; 7 bases line up with TRBD1. After removal of 3 bases from V and 4 bases from J, the junction contained 9 bases not matched to a gene. This CDR3 spans 16 amino acids. The V gene's germline CDR1 is SGHVS and CDR2 FQNEAQ. This CDR3 is CASSFNARGPNQPQHF. CDR3 nucleotides: TGTGCCAGCAGCTTCAACGCAAGGGGGCCGAATCAGCCCCAGCATTTT.

This clone was seen once. The rearrangement joins TRBV5-8 to TRBJ2-5; no firm D call. The CDR3 covers 16 residues. Germline V gene lookup returns CDR1 SGHTS and CDR2 YDEGEE. V gave up 1 base and J gave up 6 bases, with 19 bases separating them. Here the CDR3 reads CASSLLARLIKKTQYF. The CDR3 DNA follows: TGTGCCAGCAGCTTGCTGGCCAGGTTAATCAAGAAGACCCAGTACTTC.

A single count supports this clone. The chain joins TRBV19 to TRBJ2-1, with 8 bases aligning to TRBD2. CDR1 is LNHDA and CDR2 is SQIVND in the germline V gene (reference sequence). The V segment lost 3 bases and the J segment 3 bases; nucleotides outside the gene matches: 4. The CDR3 runs 15 residues. CDR3: CASSMVAGGYNEQFF. The CDR3 coding sequence is TGTGCCAGTAGTATGGTTGCGGGAGGCTACAATGAGCAGTTCTTC.

The rearrangement joins TRBV7-6 to TRBJ2-3; 7 positions agree with TRBD2. The CDR3 runs to 16 residues. The V segment lost 0 bases and the J segment 3 bases; nucleotides outside the gene matches: 6. Per germline, CDR1 SGHVS and CDR2 FNYEAQ. CDR3 coding DNA: TGTGCCAGCAGCTTAGCTGGCGGGAGTAGTACAGATACGCAGTATTTT. It translates to CASSLAGGSSTDTQYF.